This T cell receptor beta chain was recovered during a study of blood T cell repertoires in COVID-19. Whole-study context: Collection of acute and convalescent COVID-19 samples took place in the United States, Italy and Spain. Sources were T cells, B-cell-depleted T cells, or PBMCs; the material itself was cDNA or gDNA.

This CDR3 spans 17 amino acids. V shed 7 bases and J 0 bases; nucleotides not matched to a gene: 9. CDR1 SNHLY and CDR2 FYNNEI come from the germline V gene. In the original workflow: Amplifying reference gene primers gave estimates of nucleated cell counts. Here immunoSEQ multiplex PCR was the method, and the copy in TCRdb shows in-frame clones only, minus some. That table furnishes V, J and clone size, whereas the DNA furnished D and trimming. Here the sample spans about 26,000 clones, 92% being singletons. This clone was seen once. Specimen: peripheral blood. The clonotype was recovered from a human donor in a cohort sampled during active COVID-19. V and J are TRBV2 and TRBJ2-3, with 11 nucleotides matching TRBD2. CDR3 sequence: CASIGLAGGNSTDTQYF. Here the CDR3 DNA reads TGTGCCAGCATTGGGCTAGCGGGGGGCAATAGCACAGATACGCAGTATTTT.